A single sample gave rise to the 24 T cell receptor beta chains below, sequenced in a study of graft-versus-host responses after intestinal transplantation. Sequenced by immunoSEQ multiplex PCR; TCRdb stores in-frame clones only, minus some. Here the sample spans under 90,000 clones, about nine tenths being singletons. The material sequenced was PBMCs, taken 98 days after intestinal transplantation. Receptors were obtained from a human patient who received an intestinal transplant, so some T cells may come from the graft donor.

The V call is TRBV10-2, the J call TRBJ2-1; D possibly corresponds to TRBD2 (6 bases). In germline, CDR1 is WSHSY, CDR2 SAAADI. The CDR3 runs 16 residues. V was shortened by 0 bases and J by 0 bases, with 9 bases between the two germline ends. CDR3 nucleotide sequence: TGCGCCAGCAGTGAGTCCACGGGAGTCTCCTACAATGAGCAGTTCTTC. Its translation is CASSESTGVSYNEQFF.

The gene calls are TRBV6-1 and TRBJ1-5; a weak D match, TRBD1 (6 bases). V lost 5 bases, J lost 5 bases, and 10 bases lay in between. The CDR3 is 13 amino acids. Germline V gives CDR1 MNHNS, CDR2 SASEGT. DNA of the CDR3: TGTGCCAGCAGTAGAAACAGGGATCAGCCCCAGCATTTT. Amino acid sequence: CASSRNRDQPQHF.

The CDR3 DNA sequence: TGTGCCAGCAGTACTAGCGGGGGCCACTACGAGCAGTACTTC. Translating gives CASSTSGGHYEQYF. V is TRBV27 and J is TRBJ2-7; 11 nucleotides line up with TRBD2. Germline loops: CDR1 MNHEY, CDR2 SMNVEV (reference sequence). V shed 5 bases and J 3 bases; nucleotides not matched to a gene: 3. The CDR3 has 14 amino acids.

The chain uses TRBV29-1 and TRBJ1-1; tentatively, D is TRBD1 (5 bases). Germline V gene data show CDR1 as SQVTM and CDR2 as ANQGSEA. CDR3 length equals 13 residues. The V gene lost 7 bases and the J gene lost 4 bases, with 16 bases spanning the gap. CDR3 in amino acids: CSANQGGGTEAFF. The CDR3 DNA reads TGCAGCGCGAATCAGGGTGGGGGCACTGAAGCTTTCTTT.

The rearrangement joins TRBV11-1 to TRBJ2-3; either TRBD1 or TRBD2 may fit D (5 bases each). CDR1 is SGHAT, CDR2 FQDESV, per germline (reference sequence). This CDR3 region has 15 residues. V dropped 1 base and J dropped 10 bases, with 18 bases sitting between them. The CDR3 region is CASSLVTGTTGSQYF. Here the CDR3 DNA reads TGTGCCAGCAGCTTAGTAACCGGGACCACCGGTTCGCAGTATTTT.

V and J are TRBV2 and TRBJ1-6; D not resolved. V lost 4 bases and J lost 5, with 12 bases in between. The CDR3 loop spans 15 amino acids. Looked up from germline, CDR1 is SNHLY and CDR2 is FYNNEI. Here the CDR3 DNA reads TGTGCCAGCAGTGGGCCGCGGGATAATAATTCACCCCTCCACTTT. Translated: CASSGPRDNNSPLHF.

This chain connects TRBV5-1 to TRBJ2-1; 15 bases align to TRBD2. V dropped 4 bases and J dropped 6; count of bases not matched to a gene: 5. The V gene's germline CDR1 is SGHRS and CDR2 YFSETQ. The CDR3 totals 16 residues. CDR3 nucleotide sequence: TGCGCCAGCAGCCCGGGACTAGCGGGGGGAGGCAATGAGCAGTTCTTC. It yields the protein CASSPGLAGGGNEQFF.

With regard to this clone: The junction does not match germline at one end; this may be a read error. Within the sample, other DNA sequences also encode this same CDR3. This chain joins TRBV7-2 and TRBJ1-2; no clear D. CDR1 SGHTA and CDR2 FQGNSA come from the germline V gene. CDR3 size: 11 residues. CDR3 sequence reads: CATRANYGYTF. CDR3 coding DNA: TGCGCCACACGCGCTAACTATGGCTACACCTTC. The complete variable domain, with remaining parts taken from reference TRBV7-2 and TRBJ1-2, reads GAGVSQSPSNKVTEKGKDVELRCDPISGHTALYWYRQSLGQGLEFLIYFQGNSAPDKSGLPSDRFSAERTGGSVSTLTIQRTQQEDSAVYLCATRANYGYTFGSGTRLTVV.

The J gene is TRBJ1-5, the V gene TRBV11-3; D is possibly TRBD1 (5 bases). V was shortened by 5 bases and J by 5 bases, with 16 bases between the two germline ends. The CDR3 consists of 15 residues. Germline V lookup: CDR1 SGHNT, CDR2 YENEEA. The CDR3 loop is CASSLQVRGDQPQHF. The CDR3 DNA follows: TGTGCCAGCAGCCTTCAAGTAAGGGGAGATCAGCCCCAGCATTTT.

Points on this clone: One end of the junction is discordant with germline, which a read error may explain. This specimen includes other DNA sequences encoding the same CDR3. The chain is built from TRBV11-1 and TRBJ2-3; tentatively, D is TRBD1 (5 bases). The CDR3 spans 16 residues. Germline values: CDR1 SGHAT, CDR2 FQDESV (reference sequence). CDR3 sequence: CASSLPGQGGTDTQYF. The CDR3 bases are TGTGCCAGCAGCTTACCAGGCCAGGGTGGCACAGATACGCAGTACTTT.

This chain joins TRBV29-1 and TRBJ2-5; maybe TRBD1 (5 bases). With 4 bases removed from V and 13 bases from J, the gap between germline ends came to 16 bases. CDR1 is SQVTM and CDR2 is ANQGSEA in the germline V gene. The length of the CDR3 is 11 residues. The CDR3 reads CSVVVLGVRYF. Here the CDR3 DNA reads TGCAGCGTTGTGGTTTTAGGGGTCAGGTACTTC. The full variable domain, its missing parts supplied by reference TRBV29-1 and TRBJ2-5, is SAVISQKPSRDICQRGTSLTIQCQVDSQVTMMFWYRQQPGQSLTLIATANQGSEATYESGFVIDKFPISRPNLTFSTLTVSNMSPEDSSIYLCSVVVLGVRYFGPGTRLLVL.

V and J are TRBV19 and TRBJ1-3; D unclear. CDR1 is LNHDA and CDR2 is SQIVND in the germline V gene (reference sequence). Deletions cut 3 bases from V and 1 base from J, with 10 bases between. The CDR3 consists of 15 residues. The CDR3 region has the DNA TGTGCCAGTAGTATTCCGAGATTTTCTGGAAACACCATATATTTT. Translated: CASSIPRFSGNTIYF.

This CDR3 reads CASSFSQGAYEQYF. The CDR3, as DNA: TGCGCCAGCAGCTTTTCGCAGGGGGCCTACGAGCAGTACTTC. This chain links TRBV5-1 with TRBJ2-7; 7 nucleotides agree with TRBD1. This CDR3 comprises 14 residues. Trimming cost V 2 bases and J 2 bases; bases outside gene matches: 4. Germline assignment: CDR1 SGHRS and CDR2 YFSETQ. Filled out from reference TRBV5-1 and TRBJ2-7, the complete variable domain reads KAGVTQTPRYLIKTRGQQVTLSCSPISGHRSVSWYQQTPGQGLQFLFEYFSETQRNKGNFPGRFSGRQFSNSRSEMNVSTLELGDSALYLCASSFSQGAYEQYFGPGTRLTVT.

This CDR3 is CASSSEARETQYF. The CDR3 nucleotides read TGCGCCAGCAGCTCCGAGGCTAGGGAGACCCAGTACTTC. V is TRBV5-1 and J is TRBJ2-5, with no clear D. Trimming cost V 3 bases and J 5 bases, with 11 bases left between them. This CDR3 has 13 amino acids. Germline-derived CDR1 and CDR2 are SGHRS and YFSETQ.

The V gene is TRBV5-6, the J gene TRBJ2-3, with 11 nucleotides matching TRBD2. The length of the CDR3 is 18 residues. V was pared by 1 base and J by 0 bases, with 7 bases of the junction left unmatched. Germline CDR1 is SGHDT and CDR2 is YYEEEE. CDR3 sequence reads: CASSLLAGGGMSTDTQYF. DNA for the CDR3: TGTGCCAGCAGCTTGTTAGCGGGAGGGGGTATGAGCACAGATACGCAGTATTTT.

The chain is built from TRBV27 and TRBJ2-7, with a tentative D call TRBD2 (6 bases). The CDR3 extends over 15 amino acids. CDR1 and CDR2 from the germline V gene are MNHEY and SMNVEV (reference sequence). Deletions cut 5 bases from V and 1 base from J, with 15 bases between. The CDR3 bases are TGTGCCAGCAGTCGGTACCGGGGGAGGTCCTACGAGCAGTACTTC. Amino acids: CASSRYRGRSYEQYF.

The rearrangement uses TRBV5-1 and TRBJ2-7; 8 bases map to TRBD2. Trimming took 4 bases from V and 3 from J; bases not matched to a gene: 6. This CDR3 region has 14 residues. Germline V lookup: CDR1 SGHRS, CDR2 YFSETQ. The CDR3 DNA reads TGCGCCAGCAGCCCCCGGCGGGGGGTCTACGAGCAGTACTTC. Protein product: CASSPRRGVYEQYF.

The rearrangement uses TRBV15 and TRBJ1-6; D is unresolved. The CDR3 loop spans 17 amino acids. CDR1 is LNHNV, CDR2 YYDKDF, per germline (reference sequence). Trimming cost V 1 base and J 0 bases, with 10 bases left between them. CDR3 amino acids: CATSRVGPDSYNSPLHF. CDR3 nucleotides: TGTGCCACCAGCAGAGTCGGACCCGACTCCTATAATTCACCCCTCCACTTT. Drawing the rest from reference TRBV15 and TRBJ1-6, the complete variable domain is DAMVIQNPRYQVTQFGKPVTLSCSQTLNHNVMYWYQQKSSQAPKLLFHYYDKDFNNEADTPDNFQSRRPNTSFCFLDIRSPGLGDTAMYLCATSRVGPDSYNSPLHFGNGTRLTVT.

V and J are TRBV6-5 and TRBJ1-4; 8 bases match TRBD1. This CDR3 has 14 residues. CDR1 is MNHEY and CDR2 is SVGAGI in the germline V gene. Trimming cost V 6 bases and J 5 bases; bases outside gene matches: 5. Here the CDR3 DNA reads TGTGCCAGCAGGCGGACAGGGTGGAATGAAAAACTGTTTTTT. Translation gives CASRRTGWNEKLFF.

The chain combines TRBV2 with TRBJ2-1, with TRBD2 identical over 8 bases. The CDR3 spans 13 residues. Germline V gene sequence: CDR1 SNHLY, CDR2 FYNNEI. V trimming: 8 bases; J trimming: 2 bases; junction bases outside the gene matches: 2. CDR3 nucleotides: TGTGCCAGCTCGGGACTAGCCTACAATGAGCAGTTCTTC. Its protein product is CASSGLAYNEQFF.

In regard to this clone: The identical CDR3 is also encoded by other nucleotide sequences in the sample. The chain combines TRBV6-6 with TRBJ1-1; TRBD1 is a possible D gene (5 bases). The germline V gene has CDR1 MNHNY and CDR2 SVGAGI (reference sequence). V was cut by 3 bases and J by 5 bases, with 7 bases left in between. The CDR3 extends over 12 amino acids. The CDR3: CASSYGGTEAFF. The DNA for the CDR3 is TGTGCCAGCAGTTATGGGGGGACTGAAGCTTTCTTT.

The J gene is TRBJ2-1, the V gene TRBV11-2, with TRBD1 as a possible D gene (5 bases). CDR1 SGHAT and CDR2 FQNNGV come from the germline V gene. The CDR3 runs to 17 residues. The V gene lost 1 base and the J gene lost 5 bases, with 18 bases spanning the gap. The CDR3 coding sequence is TGTGCCAGCAGCTTAGTTGAATACTCCGACAGCCACAATGAGCAGTTCTTC. The encoded protein is CASSLVEYSDSHNEQFF.

The chain employs TRBV5-4 and TRBJ2-7; the D gene is possibly TRBD1 (6 bases). The CDR3 consists of 17 residues. V shed 0 bases and J shed 0 bases, with 16 bases lying between them. The germline V gene has CDR1 SGHNT and CDR2 YYREEE (reference sequence). This chain's CDR3 is CASSLGSDSASSYEQYF. CDR3 coding DNA: TGTGCCAGCAGCTTGGGGTCGGACAGCGCTAGCTCCTACGAGCAGTACTTC.

The rearrangement links TRBV4-2 to TRBJ2-3; no reliable D call. This CDR3 has 14 residues. Germline CDR1 and CDR2: LGHNA and YNFKEQ. V was clipped by 0 bases and J by 2 bases, with 6 bases between them. Here the CDR3 reads CASSQEANTDTQYF. The CDR3 DNA reads as TGTGCCAGCAGCCAAGAGGCCAACACAGATACGCAGTATTTT.